This T cell receptor beta chain was found in a study of T cell repertoires in cytomegalovirus infection. As for the study in general: Recently identified HLA-C-restricted CMV epitopes were used, and well-studied HLA-B-restricted CMV epitopes were used as well. Public TCR beta signatures marked donors with CMV infection and the matching HLA.

V was clipped by 6 bases and J by 7 bases; unmatched bases: 9. The CDR3 covers 15 residues. Germline V CDR1 and CDR2: MDHEN, SYDVKM. TCRdb ran MiXCR on the reads and lists one entry per CDR3 protein. The sample includes about 830,000 distinct CDR3 sequences, less than 35% of them seen just once. This clonotype turned up a few times. Antigen specificity is unknown. General study results and limits: HLA-C-restricted TCR beta clonotypes specific for CMV led the ex vivo response. Carriage of CMV together with the relevant HLA was identifiable through cumulative public TCR beta family frequency.

The sequencing used cultured CD8+ T cells from PBMCs, collected from culture after CMV antigen stimulation. This clonotype was sampled from a human donor in good health (CMV status not recorded). Some clones in this sample may be carry-over from other donors' samples. The chain joins TRBV28 to TRBJ2-1; TRBD1 agrees at 10 bases. The CDR3 region has the DNA TGTGCCAGCAGCTTCGGGACAGGGGAGGTAAATGAGCAGTTCTTC. Translating gives CASSFGTGEVNEQFF.